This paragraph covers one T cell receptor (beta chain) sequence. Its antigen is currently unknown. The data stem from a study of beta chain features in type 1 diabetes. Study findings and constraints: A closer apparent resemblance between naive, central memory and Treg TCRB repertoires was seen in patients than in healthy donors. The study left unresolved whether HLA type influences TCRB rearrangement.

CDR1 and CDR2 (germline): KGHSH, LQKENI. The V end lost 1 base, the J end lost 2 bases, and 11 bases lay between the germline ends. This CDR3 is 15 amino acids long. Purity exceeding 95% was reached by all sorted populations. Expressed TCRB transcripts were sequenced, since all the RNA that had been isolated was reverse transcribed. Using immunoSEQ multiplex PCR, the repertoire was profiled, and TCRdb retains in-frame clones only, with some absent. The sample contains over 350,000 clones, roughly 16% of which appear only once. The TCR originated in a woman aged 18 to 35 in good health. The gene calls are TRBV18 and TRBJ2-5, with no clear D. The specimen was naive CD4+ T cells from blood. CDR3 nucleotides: TGTGCCAGCTCACCACGTAACAGTCCACAAGAGACCCAGTACTTC. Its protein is CASSPRNSPQETQYF. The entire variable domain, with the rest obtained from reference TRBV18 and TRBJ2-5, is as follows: NAGVMQNPRHLVRRRGQEARLRCSPMKGHSHVYWYRQLPEEGLKFMVYLQKENIIDESGMPKERFSAEFPKEGPSILRIQQVVRGDSAAYFCASSPRNSPQETQYFGPGTRLLVL.